Listed below are T cell receptor beta chains from one sample, sequenced in a study of T cell changes during pregnancy in multiple sclerosis. Profiling relied on immunoSEQ multiplex PCR, and the TCRdb table lists in-frame clones only, not all of them. The data contain some 28,000 clones, 80% to 90% of them seen just once; the ten biggest clones take up approximately 3.5%. The sample consisted of CD4+ T cells from peripheral blood mononuclear cells, taken in the first trimester of pregnancy. These TCRs come from a female donor in good health, enrolled as a control in a pregnancy study. The CDR3 runs from the conserved cysteine through the conserved F or W. D genes are given only for firm matches. The size entry is marked missing in some rows and otherwise reads once, few, many or a size class.

>TRBV15|TRBJ2-3|-|-
TGTGCCACCAGCAGAGCTGGCGGTGGCACAGATACGCAGTATTTT
CATSRAGGGTDTQYF
>TRBV4-1|TRBJ2-2|once|TRBD2
TGCGCCAGCAGCCAAAACTCCCTCGGGGTAGCGGGGGTTAACGGGGAGCTGTTTTTT
CASSQNSLGVAGVNGELFF
>TRBV10-1|TRBJ1-1|-|-
TGCGCCAGCCAGGACAGCATGAACACTGAAGCTTTCTTT
CASQDSMNTEAFF
>TRBV11-2|TRBJ2-1|-|TRBD2
TGTGCCAGCAGCTTAGAGGGGGGGTACAATGAGCAGTTCTTC
CASSLEGGYNEQFF
>TRBV11-2|TRBJ1-1|-|-
TGTGCCAGCAGCACCCGGGCCGGGGAGGATGCTTTCTTT
CASSTRAGEDAFF
>TRBV6-6|TRBJ2-2|-|TRBD1
TGTGCCAGCAGACGTTCTGGGACAGGGGGCTTCGGGGAGCTGTTTTTT
CASRRSGTGGFGELFF
>TRBV2|TRBJ1-2|-|-
TGTGCCAGCCGCGACACAATAGGAAACTATGGCTACACCTTC
CASRDTIGNYGYTF
>TRBV28|TRBJ1-3|once|-
TGTGCCAGCACCTCCTCCGGGGGTGCCACCATATATTTT
CASTSSGGATIYF
>TRBV11-2|TRBJ1-4|-|-
TGTGCCAGCAGCTTTCAGGGTTCAACTAATGAAAAACTGTTTTTT
CASSFQGSTNEKLFF
>TRBV2|TRBJ2-3|-|-
TGTGCCAGCAGTGAAGGGGGGGCAGATACGCAGTATTTT
CASSEGGADTQYF
>TRBV19|TRBJ1-4|-|-
TGTGCCAGTAGAAATTCGGGTGTTATGGGAAAACTGTTTTTT
CASRNSGVMGKLFF
>TRBV4-3|TRBJ1-1|-|TRBD1
TGCGCCAGCAGCCGCCGGGACAGGGTCGTAACTTTCTTT
CASSRRDRVVTFF
>TRBV28|TRBJ2-6|-|TRBD1
TGTGCCAGCAGTTTATCCGACAGGGCTGGGGCCAACGTCCTGACTTTC
CASSLSDRAGANVLTF
>TRBV7-9|TRBJ1-2|-|-
TGTGCCAGCAGCTTAGTGCGGGGTATTGCCTATGGCTACACCTTC
CASSLVRGIAYGYTF
>TRBV4-2|TRBJ1-4|-|-
TGTGCCAGCAGCCAAGGGTACTCCTACGGGGATGAAAAACTGTTTTTT
CASSQGYSYGDEKLFF
>TRBV7-9|TRBJ1-2|-|TRBD1
TGTGCCAGCAGTCTACAGGGGGGGTTCTACGGCTACACCTTC
CASSLQGGFYGYTF
>TRBV7-9|TRBJ2-3|-|-
TGTGCCAGCAGCTTTGCGGGTGATACGCAGTATTTT
CASSFAGDTQYF
>TRBV5-1|TRBJ2-7|-|-
TGCGCCAGCAGCTTCCAGGGGTGGAGACCGAGCTCCTACGAGCAGTACTTC
CASSFQGWRPSSYEQYF
>TRBV7-2|TRBJ1-5|-|-
TGTGCCAGCAGCCCGGCCCAGGGTTACAATCAGCCCCAGCATTTT
CASSPAQGYNQPQHF
>TRBV15|TRBJ1-4|-|-
TGTGCCACCAGCAGAGTTGGAGTCGATGAAAAACTGTTTTTT
CATSRVGVDEKLFF
>TRBV4-1|TRBJ2-5|-|TRBD2
TGCGCCAGCAGCCAGCCTGGACTAGCGGGGGGAGGGGAGACCCAGTACTTC
CASSQPGLAGGGETQYF
>TRBV9|TRBJ2-1|-|-
TGTGCCAGCAGCGTAACTGCGGTCCTTGGGGCAAGCTCCTACAATGAGCAGTTCTTC
CASSVTAVLGASSYNEQFF
>TRBV27|TRBJ2-3|-|TRBD2
TGTGCCAGCAGTTTAGCGGGGGGGCCGGGTACGCAGTATTTT
CASSLAGGPGTQYF
>TRBV27|TRBJ1-5|-|-
TGTGCCAGCAGTTTACGGGCAGGGTATCAGCCCCAGCATTTT
CASSLRAGYQPQHF
>TRBV28|TRBJ2-2|-|-
TGTGCCAGCACGTCAAGGGAGGCCGGGGAGCTGTTTTTT
CASTSREAGELFF
>TRBV28|TRBJ1-2|-|TRBD1
TGTGCCAGCAGTTTGTATGGACAGGGAGGCTATGGCTACACCTTC
CASSLYGQGGYGYTF
>TRBV6-5|TRBJ1-5|-|-
TGTGCCAGCAGTTACGGCCCCAATCAGCCCCAGCATTTT
CASSYGPNQPQHF
>TRBV10-3|TRBJ2-1|-|-
TGTGCCATCACCAAGTCTGAACTTAGCTACAATGAGCAGTTCTTC
CAITKSELSYNEQFF
>TRBV7-9|TRBJ1-2|once|-
TGTGCCAGCAGCTTAGAGACAGACTATGGCTACACCTTC
CASSLETDYGYTF
>TRBV11-2|TRBJ1-2|-|-
TGTGCCAGCAGCTCCCTGGGCGCATCATATGGCTACACCTTC
CASSSLGASYGYTF
>TRBV6-5|TRBJ1-2|-|TRBD1
TGTGCCAGCAGCCTTTCCGGGACAGACTATGGCTACACCTTC
CASSLSGTDYGYTF
>TRBV7-9|TRBJ2-7|-|-
TGTGCCTACCCGGACTCGGGCGCCGACTTGTACTTC
CAYPDSGADLYF
>TRBV29-1|TRBJ1-2|-|-
TGCAGCGTTGAAACGGGGGGCTACACCTTC
CSVETGGYTF
>TRBV5-5|TRBJ2-1|once|TRBD1
TGTGCCAGCAGCTGGGACAGGCTGAATGAGCAGTTCTTC
CASSWDRLNEQFF
>TRBV6-5|TRBJ1-2|-|TRBD1
TGTGCCAGCATTAAGACAGGGGTTTTTGGCTACACCTTC
CASIKTGVFGYTF
>TRBV12-5|TRBJ2-1|-|TRBD1
TGTGCTAGTGGTTTGGGGACAGGGGCGAGCAATGAGCAGTTCTTC
CASGLGTGASNEQFF
>TRBV30|TRBJ1-3|-|TRBD1
TGTGCCTCCGGGACAGGGGGAGGAAACACCATATATTTT
CASGTGGGNTIYF
>TRBV2|TRBJ2-2|-|-
TGTGCCAGCAGAGAAGGACAGTACACCGGGGAGCTGTTTTTT
CASREGQYTGELFF
>TRBV5-8|TRBJ2-7|-|TRBD2
TGTGCCAGCAGGCGGACTAGCGGGATAAACGAGCAGTACTTC
CASRRTSGINEQYF
>TRBV5-8|TRBJ2-5|-|TRBD1
TGTGCCAGCAGCTTTGGACAGGCTAAGACCCAGTACTTC
CASSFGQAKTQYF
>TRBV28|TRBJ1-6|-|-
TGTGCCAGCAGTTTATGGGGGGACGGGGGACGGAAGGAGGCCCTCCACTTT
CASSLWGDGGRKEALHF
>TRBV4-2|TRBJ2-2|-|TRBD1
TGTGCCAGCAGCCAAGATCTCGGCAGGGGGAGCACCGGGGAGCTGTTTTTT
CASSQDLGRGSTGELFF
>TRBV29-1|TRBJ2-1|-|-
TGCAGCGCAACGGGCGGGGCCTACAATGAGCAGTTCTTC
CSATGGAYNEQFF
>TRBV28|TRBJ2-1|-|TRBD2
TGTGCCAGCAGTCACGGACTAGCGGGCCTAGGGAATGAGCAGTTCTTC
CASSHGLAGLGNEQFF
>TRBV5-1|TRBJ2-1|-|TRBD1
TGCGCCAGCAGCTACGGACAGGTCAATGAGCAGTTCTTC
CASSYGQVNEQFF
>TRBV18|TRBJ1-1|-|-
TGTGCCAGCTCACCCGACAGGTATTTTATGGGTGAAGCTTTCTTT
CASSPDRYFMGEAFF
>TRBV23-1|TRBJ2-3|-|-
TGCGCCAGCAGTCACTTTCAGGGACACATAACTCCCACAGATACGCAGTATTTT
CASSHFQGHITPTDTQYF
>TRBV27|TRBJ2-2|-|-
TGTGCCAGCGGTATCGGACTGAACACCGGGGAGCTGTTTTTT
CASGIGLNTGELFF
>TRBV29-1|TRBJ2-7|few|-
TGCAGCGCGGGGGACTCCTACGAGCAGTACTTC
CSAGDSYEQYF
>TRBV10-3|TRBJ2-7|-|-
TGTGCCATCCCACTACCGGGACAAGGAGCCTACGAGCAGTACTTC
CAIPLPGQGAYEQYF
>TRBV10-2|TRBJ1-1|-|-
TGCGCCAGCAGCAAATTATCTGGGGAGATGAACACTGAAGCTTTCTTT
CASSKLSGEMNTEAFF
>TRBV15|TRBJ1-2|few|-
TGTGCCACCAGCAGAGACCCAGGGGTTCGAAATGGCTACACCTTC
CATSRDPGVRNGYTF